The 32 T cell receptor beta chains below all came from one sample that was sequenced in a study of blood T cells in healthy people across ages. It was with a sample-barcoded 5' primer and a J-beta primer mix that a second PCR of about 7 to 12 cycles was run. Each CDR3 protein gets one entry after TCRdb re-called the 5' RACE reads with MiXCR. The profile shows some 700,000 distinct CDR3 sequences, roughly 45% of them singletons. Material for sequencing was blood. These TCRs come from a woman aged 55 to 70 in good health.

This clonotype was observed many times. The CDR3 protein is CASSLGTGAEQYF. CDR3 DNA sequence: TGTGCCAGCAGCTTAGGGACAGGAGCTGAGCAGTACTTC. V and J are TRBV7-7 and TRBJ2-7; 7 bases agree with TRBD1. In germline, CDR1 is SSHAT, CDR2 FNYEAQ (reference sequence). With V trimmed by 1 base and J by 7 bases, 4 bases remained unmatched. The CDR3 sequence is 13 residues long.

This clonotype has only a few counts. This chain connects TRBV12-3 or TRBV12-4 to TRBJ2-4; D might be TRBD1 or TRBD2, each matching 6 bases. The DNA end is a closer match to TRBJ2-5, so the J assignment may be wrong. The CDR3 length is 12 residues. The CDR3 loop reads CASSPEGGTQYF. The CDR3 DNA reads TGTGCCAGCAGTCCCGAGGGGGGGACCCAGTACTTC.

The CDR3 sequence: CASHRDRNSNYGYTF. The CDR3 DNA is TGCGCCAGCCACCGGGACCGCAATTCTAACTATGGCTACACCTTC. The chain carries TRBV4-3 and TRBJ1-2; a weak D match, TRBD1 (5 bases). This CDR3 region has 15 residues. V was shortened by 8 bases and J by 0 bases, with 16 bases between the two germline ends. CDR1 LGHNA and CDR2 YSLEER come from the germline V gene.

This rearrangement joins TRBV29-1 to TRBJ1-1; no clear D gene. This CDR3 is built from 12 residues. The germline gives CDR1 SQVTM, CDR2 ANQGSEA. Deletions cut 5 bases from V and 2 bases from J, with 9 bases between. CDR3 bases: TGCAGCGTTTCGGTGGCTAACACTGAAGCTTTCTTT. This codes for CSVSVANTEAFF.

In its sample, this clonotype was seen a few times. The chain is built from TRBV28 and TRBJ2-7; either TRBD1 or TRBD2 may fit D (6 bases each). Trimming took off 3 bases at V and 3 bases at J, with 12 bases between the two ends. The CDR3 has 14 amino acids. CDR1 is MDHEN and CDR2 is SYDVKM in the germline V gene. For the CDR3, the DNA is TGTGCCAGCAGTTTTATTGGAGGGGGCTACGAGCAGTACTTC. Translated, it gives CASSFIGGGYEQYF. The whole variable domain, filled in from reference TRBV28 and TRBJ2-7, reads DVKVTQSSRYLVKRTGEKVFLECVQDMDHENMFWYRQDPGLGLRLIYFSYDVKMKEKGDIPEGYSVSREKKERFSLILESASTNQTSMYLCASSFIGGGYEQYFGPGTRLTVT.

The CDR3 here is CASSLGPSGSDEQYF. The CDR3 nucleotides read TGTGCCAGCAGCCTAGGTCCTAGCGGGAGCGACGAGCAGTACTTC. This chain uses TRBV12-3 or TRBV12-4 with TRBJ2-7; TRBD2 agrees at 10 bases. The V and J ends lost 6 bases and 5 bases, in that order; junction bases with no gene match: 10. The CDR3 is 15 residues long.

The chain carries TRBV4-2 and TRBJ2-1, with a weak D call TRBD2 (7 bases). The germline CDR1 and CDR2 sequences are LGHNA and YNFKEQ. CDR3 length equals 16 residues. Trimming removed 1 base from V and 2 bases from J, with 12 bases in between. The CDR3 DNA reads TGTGCCAGCAGCCAAGTGGACGGGGGGCCCTACAATGAGCAGTTCTTC. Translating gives CASSQVDGGPYNEQFF.

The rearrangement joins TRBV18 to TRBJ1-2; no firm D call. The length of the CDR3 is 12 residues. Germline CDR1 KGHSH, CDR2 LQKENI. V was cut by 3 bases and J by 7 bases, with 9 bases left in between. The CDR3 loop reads CASSPQAGGYTF. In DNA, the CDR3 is TGTGCCAGCTCACCGCAGGCGGGTGGCTACACCTTC.

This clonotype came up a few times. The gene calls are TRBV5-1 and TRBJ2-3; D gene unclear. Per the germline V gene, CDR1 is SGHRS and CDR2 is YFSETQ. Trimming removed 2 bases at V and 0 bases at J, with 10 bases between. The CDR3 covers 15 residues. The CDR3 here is CASSFGSSSTDTQYF. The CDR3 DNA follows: TGCGCCAGCAGCTTTGGAAGCTCTAGCACAGATACGCAGTATTTT. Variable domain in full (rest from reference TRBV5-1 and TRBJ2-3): KAGVTQTPRYLIKTRGQQVTLSCSPISGHRSVSWYQQTPGQGLQFLFEYFSETQRNKGNFPGRFSGRQFSNSRSEMNVSTLELGDSALYLCASSFGSSSTDTQYFGPGTRLTVL.

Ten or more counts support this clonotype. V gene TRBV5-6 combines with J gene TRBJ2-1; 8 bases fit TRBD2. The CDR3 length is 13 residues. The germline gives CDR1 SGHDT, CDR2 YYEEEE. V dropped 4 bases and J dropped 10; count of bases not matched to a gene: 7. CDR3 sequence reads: CASSPGTSGEQFF. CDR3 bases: TGTGCCAGCAGCCCTGGGACTAGTGGCGAGCAGTTCTTC. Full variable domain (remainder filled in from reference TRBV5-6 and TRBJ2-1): DAGVTQSPTHLIKTRGQQVTLRCSPKSGHDTVSWYQQALGQGPQFIFQYYEEEERQRGNFPDRFSGHQFPNYSSELNVNALLLGDSALYLCASSPGTSGEQFFGPGTRLTVL.

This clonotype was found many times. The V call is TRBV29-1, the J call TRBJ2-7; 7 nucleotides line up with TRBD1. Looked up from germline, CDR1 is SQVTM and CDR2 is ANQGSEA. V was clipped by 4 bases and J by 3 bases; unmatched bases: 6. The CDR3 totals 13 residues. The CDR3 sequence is CSVGTGSFYEQYF. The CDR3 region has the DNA TGCAGCGTTGGGACAGGTAGCTTCTACGAGCAGTACTTC.

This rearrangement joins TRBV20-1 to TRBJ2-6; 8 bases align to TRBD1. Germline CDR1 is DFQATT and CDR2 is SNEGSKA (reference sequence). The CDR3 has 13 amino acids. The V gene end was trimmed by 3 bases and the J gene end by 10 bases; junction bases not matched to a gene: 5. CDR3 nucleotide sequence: TGCAGTGCTAGCCGGAACAGGGGGAACGTCCTGACTTTC. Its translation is CSASRNRGNVLTF.

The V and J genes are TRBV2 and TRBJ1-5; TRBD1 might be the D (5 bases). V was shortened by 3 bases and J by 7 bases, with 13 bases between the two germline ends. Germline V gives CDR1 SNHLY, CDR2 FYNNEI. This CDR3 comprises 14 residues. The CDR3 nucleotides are TGTGCCAGCAGTGAGAACAGGCCCCTACAGCCCCAGCATTTT. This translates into CASSENRPLQPQHF.

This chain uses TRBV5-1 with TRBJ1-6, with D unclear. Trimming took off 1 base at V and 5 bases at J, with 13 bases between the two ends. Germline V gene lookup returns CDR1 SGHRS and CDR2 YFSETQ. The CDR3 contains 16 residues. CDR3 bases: TGCGCCAGCAGCTTGAATACGGGGAAGGATAATTCACCCCTCCACTTT. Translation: CASSLNTGKDNSPLHF.

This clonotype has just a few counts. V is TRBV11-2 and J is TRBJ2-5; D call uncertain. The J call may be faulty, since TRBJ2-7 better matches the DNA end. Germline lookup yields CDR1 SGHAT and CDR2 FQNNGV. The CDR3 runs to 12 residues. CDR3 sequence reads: CASAVPSHEQYF. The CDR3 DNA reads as TGTGCCAGCGCTGTCCCCTCTCACGAGCAGTACTTC.

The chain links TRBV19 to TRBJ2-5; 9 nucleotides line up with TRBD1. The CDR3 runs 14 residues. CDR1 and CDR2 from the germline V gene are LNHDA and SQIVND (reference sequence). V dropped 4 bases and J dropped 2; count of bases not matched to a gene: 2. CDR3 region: CASSNGQGQETQYF. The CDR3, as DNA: TGTGCCAGTAGTAACGGACAGGGGCAAGAGACCCAGTACTTC.

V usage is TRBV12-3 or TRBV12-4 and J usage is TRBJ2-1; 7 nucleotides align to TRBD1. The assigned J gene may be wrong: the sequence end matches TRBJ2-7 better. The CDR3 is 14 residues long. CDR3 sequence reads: CASSAGTAYNEQYF. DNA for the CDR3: TGTGCCAGCAGTGCCGGGACAGCCTACAATGAGCAGTACTTC.

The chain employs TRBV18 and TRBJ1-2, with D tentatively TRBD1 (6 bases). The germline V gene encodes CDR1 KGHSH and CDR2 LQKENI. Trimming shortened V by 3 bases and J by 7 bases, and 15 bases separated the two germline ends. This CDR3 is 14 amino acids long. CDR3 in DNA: TGTGCCAGCTCACCTCTCGCAGGGGCAGCTGGCTACACCTTC. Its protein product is CASSPLAGAAGYTF.

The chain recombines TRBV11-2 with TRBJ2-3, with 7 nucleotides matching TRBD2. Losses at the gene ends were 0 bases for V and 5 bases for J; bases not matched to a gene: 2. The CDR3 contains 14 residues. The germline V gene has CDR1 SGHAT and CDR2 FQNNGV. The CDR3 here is CASSLDGGIDTQYF. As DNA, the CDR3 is TGTGCCAGCAGCTTAGACGGGGGGATAGATACGCAGTATTTT. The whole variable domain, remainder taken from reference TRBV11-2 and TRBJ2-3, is EAGVAQSPRYKIIEKRQSVAFWCNPISGHATLYWYQQILGQGPKLLIQFQNNGVVDDSQLPKDRFSAERLKGVDSTLKIQPAKLEDSAVYLCASSLDGGIDTQYFGPGTRLTVL.

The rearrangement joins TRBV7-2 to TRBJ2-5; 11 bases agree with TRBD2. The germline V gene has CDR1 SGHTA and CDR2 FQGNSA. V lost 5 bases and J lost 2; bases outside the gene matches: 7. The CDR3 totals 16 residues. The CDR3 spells CASSLSRTSGQETQYF. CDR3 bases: TGTGCCAGCAGCCTATCCCGGACTAGCGGGCAAGAGACCCAGTACTTC.

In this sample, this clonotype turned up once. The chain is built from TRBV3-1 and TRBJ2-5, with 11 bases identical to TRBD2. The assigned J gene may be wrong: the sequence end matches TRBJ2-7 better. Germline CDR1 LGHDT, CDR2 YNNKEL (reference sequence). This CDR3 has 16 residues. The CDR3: CASSQEPGTSGYEQYF. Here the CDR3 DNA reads TGTGCCAGCAGCCAAGAACCCGGGACTAGCGGATACGAGCAGTACTTC.

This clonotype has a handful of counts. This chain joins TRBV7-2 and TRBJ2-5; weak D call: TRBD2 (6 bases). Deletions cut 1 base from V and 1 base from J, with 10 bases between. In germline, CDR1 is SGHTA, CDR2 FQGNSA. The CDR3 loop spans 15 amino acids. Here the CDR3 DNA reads TGTGCCAGCAGCTTAGGCGGGGTCAGCCAAGAGACCCAGTACTTC. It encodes CASSLGGVSQETQYF. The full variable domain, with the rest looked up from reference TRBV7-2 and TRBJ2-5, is GAGVSQSPSNKVTEKGKDVELRCDPISGHTALYWYRQSLGQGLEFLIYFQGNSAPDKSGLPSDRFSAERTGGSVSTLTIQRTQQEDSAVYLCASSLGGVSQETQYFGPGTRLLVL.

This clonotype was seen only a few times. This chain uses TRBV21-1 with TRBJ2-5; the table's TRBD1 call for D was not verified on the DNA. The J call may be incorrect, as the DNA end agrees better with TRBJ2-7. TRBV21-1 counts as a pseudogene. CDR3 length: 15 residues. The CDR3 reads CASSKGAVRAYEQYF. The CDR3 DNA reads TGTGCCAGCAGCAAAGGGGCGGTGCGAGCCTACGAGCAGTACTTC.

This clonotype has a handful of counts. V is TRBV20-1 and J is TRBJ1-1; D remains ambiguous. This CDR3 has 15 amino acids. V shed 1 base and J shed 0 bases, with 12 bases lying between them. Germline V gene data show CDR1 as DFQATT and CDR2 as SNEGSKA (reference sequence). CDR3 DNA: TGCAGTGCTAGAGGAGGAACCCTATTGAACACTGAAGCTTTCTTT. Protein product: CSARGGTLLNTEAFF.

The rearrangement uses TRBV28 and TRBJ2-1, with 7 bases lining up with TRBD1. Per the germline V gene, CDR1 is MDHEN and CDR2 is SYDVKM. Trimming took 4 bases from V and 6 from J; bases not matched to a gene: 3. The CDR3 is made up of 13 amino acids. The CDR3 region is CASSSQGVNEQFF. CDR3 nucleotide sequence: TGTGCCAGCAGTTCCCAGGGGGTCAATGAGCAGTTCTTC.

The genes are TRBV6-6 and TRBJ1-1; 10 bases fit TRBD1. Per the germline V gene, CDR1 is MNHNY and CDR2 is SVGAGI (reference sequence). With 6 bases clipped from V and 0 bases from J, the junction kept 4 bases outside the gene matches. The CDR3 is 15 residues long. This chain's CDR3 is CASSLGQGLNTEAFF. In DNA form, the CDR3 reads TGTGCCAGCAGCTTGGGACAGGGGCTGAACACTGAAGCTTTCTTT.

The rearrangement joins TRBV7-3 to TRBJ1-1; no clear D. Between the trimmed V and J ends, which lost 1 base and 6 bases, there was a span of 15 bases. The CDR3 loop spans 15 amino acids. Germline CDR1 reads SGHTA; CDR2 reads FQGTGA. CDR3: CASSLNGPPSAEAFF. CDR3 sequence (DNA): TGTGCCAGCAGCTTAAATGGACCTCCTTCCGCTGAAGCTTTCTTT.

In DNA, the CDR3 is TGCGCCAGCAGCCGGGAGGGACTAGCGGGGGGGTATCAAGAGACCCAGTACTTC. This codes for CASSREGLAGGYQETQYF. The chain links TRBV4-1 to TRBJ2-5, with TRBD2 matching over 16 bases. The V gene end was trimmed by 4 bases and the J gene end by 2 bases; junction bases not matched to a gene: 7. This CDR3 region has 18 residues. Germline assignment: CDR1 MGHRA and CDR2 YSYEKL.

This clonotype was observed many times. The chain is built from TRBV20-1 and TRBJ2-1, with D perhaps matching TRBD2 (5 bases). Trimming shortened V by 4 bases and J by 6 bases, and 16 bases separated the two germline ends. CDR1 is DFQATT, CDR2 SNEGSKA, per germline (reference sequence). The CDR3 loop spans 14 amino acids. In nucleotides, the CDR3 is TGCAGTGCTACAAGGGCTAGCAGGAGCAATGAGCAGTTCTTC. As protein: CSATRASRSNEQFF.

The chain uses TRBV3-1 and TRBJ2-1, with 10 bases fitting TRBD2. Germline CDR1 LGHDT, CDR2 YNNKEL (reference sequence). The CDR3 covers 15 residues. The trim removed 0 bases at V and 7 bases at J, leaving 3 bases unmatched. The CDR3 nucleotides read TGTGCCAGCAGCCAAGAAGCGGGGGGGCTTAATGAGCAGTTCTTC. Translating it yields CASSQEAGGLNEQFF.

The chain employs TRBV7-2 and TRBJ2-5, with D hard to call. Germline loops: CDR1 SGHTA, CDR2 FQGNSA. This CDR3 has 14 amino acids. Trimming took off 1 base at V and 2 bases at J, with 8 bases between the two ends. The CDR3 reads CASSLVRQQETQYF. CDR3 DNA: TGTGCCAGCAGCTTAGTGCGGCAGCAAGAGACCCAGTACTTC. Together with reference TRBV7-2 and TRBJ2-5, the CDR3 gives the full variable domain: GAGVSQSPSNKVTEKGKDVELRCDPISGHTALYWYRQSLGQGLEFLIYFQGNSAPDKSGLPSDRFSAERTGGSVSTLTIQRTQQEDSAVYLCASSLVRQQETQYFGPGTRLLVL.

The CDR3 DNA reads TGTGCCAGCAGCCAAGATGTGGCCGCGGGGGGCTCCTACAATGAGCAGTTCTTC. It encodes CASSQDVAAGGSYNEQFF. The chain joins TRBV4-2 to TRBJ2-1; the match to TRBD2 covers 8 bases. With V trimmed by 0 bases and J by 0 bases, 7 bases remained unmatched. The germline V gene encodes CDR1 LGHNA and CDR2 YNFKEQ. CDR3 length equals 18 residues.